Presented here are 2 T cell receptor beta chains from one specimen sequenced in a study of vaccination and CD4 T cells after COVID-19. The Oncomine TCR Beta short-read assay was what sequenced the DNA obtained from cultured CD4+ T cells. Using its own MiXCR run on the PCR reads, TCRdb lists one record per CDR3 protein. This sample has 15,000 to 20,000 distinct CDR3 sequences, with roughly 50% found just once. This sample's treatment: approximately nine-day PBMC culture with coronavirus spike peptide pools or control peptides (ViraFEST assay). Their recognized antigens are unknown. The specimen was CD4+ T cells from blood, cultured in vitro, collected before SARS-CoV-2 vaccination. These receptors came from a human donor who had recovered from COVID-19.

The table lists this clonotype with a few counts. The chain joins TRBV19 to TRBJ2-2; 9 bases are a match to TRBD2. The CDR3 loop spans 15 amino acids. The germline V gene has CDR1 LNHDA and CDR2 SQIVND (reference sequence). The junction had 5 bases not matched to a gene; V was cut back by 6 bases and J by 3 bases. Here the CDR3 reads CASRGEREDTGELFF. The CDR3 DNA is TGTGCCAGTAGGGGCGAGCGGGAGGACACCGGGGAGCTGTTTTTT. The full variable domain, its missing parts supplied by reference TRBV19 and TRBJ2-2, is DGGITQSPKYLFRKEGQNVTLSCEQNLNHDAMYWYRQDPGQGLRLIYYSQIVNDFQKGDIAEGYSVSREKKESFPLTVTSAQKNPTAFYLCASRGEREDTGELFFGEGSRLTVL.

CDR3 region: CSAITSRTFNEQFF. Written as DNA, the CDR3 is TGCAGTGCCATTACTAGCCGTACATTCAATGAGCAGTTCTTC. The chain couples TRBV20-1 to TRBJ2-1, with D possibly being TRBD2 (6 bases). V was shortened by 6 bases and J by 6 bases, with 18 bases between the two germline ends. Germline V gene sequence: CDR1 DFQATT, CDR2 SNEGSKA (reference sequence). The length of the CDR3 is 14 residues.